This T cell receptor (beta chain) was observed in a study of Ad26.COV2.S vaccination and SARS-CoV-2 variants. This CDR3 spans 11 amino acids. V was shortened by 7 bases and J by 7 bases, with 9 bases between the two germline ends. Germline-derived CDR1 and CDR2 are SGHRS and YFSETQ. The data were produced by immunoSEQ multiplex PCR, yet TCRdb's version contains in-frame clones alone and is incomplete. The sample shows under 300,000 clones, around 90% of them seen only once. Treatment in this sample: roughly 18 received Ad26.COV2.S at low or high dose, single or two shots; roughly five received placebo; per-sample allocation not given. Samples came from day 63 after the first vaccine or placebo injection.

The source material was peripheral blood, sampled in a trial of Ad26.COV2.S vaccine versus placebo. The chain joins TRBV5-1 to TRBJ2-1, with unresolved D. The receptor was isolated from a person aged 18-60 years who received the Ad26.COV2.S COVID-19 vaccine or a placebo. This chain's CDR3 is CASFTSNEQFF. The CDR3 DNA is TGCGCCAGCTTCACGTCTAATGAGCAGTTCTTC.